This TCR beta chain was sequenced in a study of T cell responses to AZD1222 COVID-19 vaccine. Study-level results: Mapped onto spike, vaccine-associated CD4 TCRs spanned it and were dominant at 160-218 and 743-854. Only six individuals given AZD1222 were seropositive at baseline.

To note about this clone: Its antigen is unidentified.

Trimming left V 6 bases short and J 5 bases short, with 13 bases between. The germline V gene has CDR1 SQVTM and CDR2 ANQGSEA. The CDR3 loop spans 12 amino acids. The table came from immunoSEQ multiplex PCR; TCRdb's copy has only in-frame clones and leaves some out. The sample records some 150,000 clones, 88% being singletons. V gene TRBV29-1 combines with J gene TRBJ2-5; D perhaps matches TRBD1 (6 bases). The sequencing here drew on peripheral blood, taken on day 0 of AZD1222 vaccination. The source of this sequence is an adult in good health. CDR3 amino acids: CSVLGAEETQYF. The CDR3 DNA is TGCAGCGTACTGGGGGCGGAGGAGACCCAGTACTTC. The full variable domain, its missing parts supplied by reference TRBV29-1 and TRBJ2-5, is SAVISQKPSRDICQRGTSLTIQCQVDSQVTMMFWYRQQPGQSLTLIATANQGSEATYESGFVIDKFPISRPNLTFSTLTVSNMSPEDSSIYLCSVLGAEETQYFGPGTRLLVL.